These 22 T cell receptor beta chains share one sample of origin, sequenced in a study of CD8 T cells in Susac syndrome. Roughly 0.45 to 1 ug RNA was reverse transcribed with random hexamers. TCRdb ran MiXCR on the immunoSEQ multiplex PCR reads and lists one entry per CDR3 protein. Here the sample spans about 120,000 distinct CDR3 sequences, roughly 92% being singletons. Sequencing used CD8+ T cells from PBMCs. The receptors come from a human donor in good health.

The chain recombines TRBV7-2 with TRBJ1-5, with D possibly TRBD1 on 5 matching bases. This CDR3 is built from 16 residues. Germline V gene sequence: CDR1 SGHTA, CDR2 FQGNSA. Deletions cut 8 bases from V and 0 bases from J, with 17 bases between. Here the CDR3 DNA reads TGTGCCAGCGCCGGGGCGGGGGGTAATAGCAATCAGCCCCAGCATTTT. It encodes CASAGAGGNSNQPQHF.

The rearrangement joins TRBV29-1 to TRBJ1-2; D unresolved. The CDR3 is 12 amino acids. Trimming cost V 2 bases and J 5 bases, with 9 bases left between them. Germline V CDR1 and CDR2: SQVTM, ANQGSEA. The CDR3 sequence: CSVEQTEYGYTF. The CDR3 DNA is TGCAGCGTTGAACAGACGGAATATGGCTACACCTTC.

The chain combines TRBV6-5 with TRBJ2-1; 9 nucleotides match TRBD1. Germline CDR1 and CDR2: MNHEY and SVGAGI. CDR3 length: 14 amino acids. Trimming removed 6 bases from V and 6 bases from J; junction bases left unmatched: 6. The CDR3 nucleotides read TGTGCCAGCAGACGACAGGGGGTGATCAATGAGCAGTTCTTC. This translates into CASRRQGVINEQFF.

This clonotype occurred once. The chain couples TRBV9 to TRBJ1-2; maybe TRBD1 (5 bases). With 3 bases removed from V and 1 base from J, the gap between germline ends came to 16 bases. This CDR3 region has 16 residues. Germline CDR1 and CDR2: SGDLS and YYNGEE. The CDR3 loop is CASSGISTDFNYGYTF. Written as DNA, the CDR3 is TGTGCCAGCAGCGGGATCTCGACAGATTTTAACTATGGCTACACCTTC.

The genes are TRBV7-2 and TRBJ2-2; TRBD2 matches at 9 bases. The CDR3 has 17 residues. V dropped 4 bases and J dropped 6; count of bases not matched to a gene: 12. Germline V gene data show CDR1 as SGHTA and CDR2 as FQGNSA. The CDR3 DNA follows: TGTGCCAGCAGCTCAAGTATAGCGGGAGTGGGGCCCGGGGAGCTGTTTTTT. Translated, it gives CASSSSIAGVGPGELFF.

This rearrangement joins TRBV6-1 to TRBJ2-1; 13 positions agree with TRBD2. Germline CDR1 is MNHNS and CDR2 is SASEGT. This CDR3 is 15 amino acids long. The junction had 0 bases not matched to a gene; V was cut back by 3 bases and J by 4 bases. In DNA, the CDR3 is TGTGCCAGCAGTGAGGGACTAGCGGGATACAATGAGCAGTTCTTC. The encoded protein is CASSEGLAGYNEQFF.

This clonotype was recorded once. This chain joins TRBV27 and TRBJ1-2, with D hard to call. CDR3 size: 15 residues. From germline, CDR1 is MNHEY and CDR2 SMNVEV (reference sequence). The ends were cut back, 0 bases at V and 3 bases at J, with 11 bases in the middle. The CDR3 is CASSLSFSSDYGYTF. As DNA, the CDR3 is TGTGCCAGCAGTTTATCGTTCTCGTCCGACTATGGCTACACCTTC.

The chain employs TRBV23-1 and TRBJ1-1; possibly TRBD1 for D (6 bases). TRBV23-1 is an ORF, and what it does is uncertain. The CDR3 has 15 residues. V was cut by 0 bases and J by 13 bases, with 21 bases left in between. The CDR3 sequence: CASSQSRTEPKKVFF. DNA of the CDR3: TGCGCCAGCAGTCAATCCCGGACAGAACCGAAGAAAGTTTTCTTT.

This chain connects TRBV20-1 to TRBJ2-7, with unresolved D. Germline V gene sequence: CDR1 DFQATT, CDR2 SNEGSKA (reference sequence). The V end lost 1 base, the J end lost 6 bases, and 13 bases lay between the germline ends. The CDR3 loop spans 13 amino acids. The CDR3 DNA follows: TGCAGTGCTAGAGTCTCTTCGGGTCGCGAGCAGTACTTC. Amino acids: CSARVSSGREQYF.

The gene calls are TRBV29-1 and TRBJ2-3; possible D gene TRBD1, 5 bases. Deletions cut 6 bases from V and 5 bases from J, with 6 bases between. The germline gives CDR1 SQVTM, CDR2 ANQGSEA. The CDR3 has 10 amino acids. CDR3 loop: CSVTGDTQYF. In nucleotides, the CDR3 is TGCAGCGTCACAGGAGATACGCAGTATTTT.

This chain connects TRBV9 to TRBJ1-2; maybe TRBD1 (5 bases). The CDR3 totals 14 residues. V lost 4 bases, J lost 3 bases, and 13 bases lay in between. Germline assignment: CDR1 SGDLS and CDR2 YYNGEE. The CDR3 sequence: CASSSMGLYYGYTF. CDR3 coding DNA: TGTGCCAGCAGCTCCATGGGACTCTACTATGGCTACACCTTC.

The gene calls are TRBV11-1 and TRBJ2-7; possible D gene TRBD2, 5 bases. The CDR3 has 14 residues. Germline assignment: CDR1 SGHAT and CDR2 FQDESV (reference sequence). V lost 2 bases, J lost 2 bases, and 10 bases lay in between. The CDR3, as DNA: TGTGCCAGCAGCTTATACGGGGTCCCCTACGAGCAGTACTTC. Amino acid sequence: CASSLYGVPYEQYF.

The gene calls are TRBV19 and TRBJ1-2; maybe TRBD1 (5 bases). Trimming stripped 6 bases from V and 4 bases from J, with 12 bases between. Germline V gene data show CDR1 as LNHDA and CDR2 as SQIVND (reference sequence). The CDR3 totals 13 residues. CDR3 residues: CASSFSTVYGYTF. As DNA, the CDR3 is TGTGCCAGTAGCTTTTCGACAGTCTATGGCTACACCTTC.

The CDR3 coding sequence is TGTGCCAGCAGAAATGACGGGGGCGACCAAATCTACGAGCAGTACTTC. The encoded protein is CASRNDGGDQIYEQYF. This chain links TRBV7-9 with TRBJ2-7; perhaps D is TRBD1 or TRBD2 (6 bases each). Germline loops: CDR1 SEHNR, CDR2 FQNEAQ (reference sequence). CDR3 size: 16 residues. V was trimmed by 6 bases and J by 3 bases, leaving 21 bases between them.

The chain joins TRBV9 to TRBJ2-2; 7 bases fit TRBD2. V shed 3 bases, J shed 3 bases, and the junction held 5 bases outside the gene matches. Per the germline V gene, CDR1 is SGDLS and CDR2 is YYNGEE. The CDR3 covers 15 residues. The CDR3 is CASSASAGDTGELFF. In DNA form, the CDR3 reads TGTGCCAGCAGCGCCTCCGCGGGAGACACCGGGGAGCTGTTTTTT. The full variable domain, completed using reference TRBV9 and TRBJ2-2, is DSGVTQTPKHLITATGQRVTLRCSPRSGDLSVYWYQQSLDQGLQFLIQYYNGEERAKGNILERFSAQQFPDLHSELNLSSLELGDSALYFCASSASAGDTGELFFGEGSRLTVL.

J is TRBJ1-1 and V is TRBV2; 7 bases map to TRBD1. Per the germline V gene, CDR1 is SNHLY and CDR2 is FYNNEI. The CDR3 has 14 amino acids. Trimming removed 8 bases from V and 0 bases from J; junction bases left unmatched: 6. The CDR3 is CASLRGQVNTEAFF. In DNA, the CDR3 is TGTGCCAGCCTGAGGGGGCAGGTGAACACTGAAGCTTTCTTT. The complete variable domain, with remaining parts taken from reference TRBV2 and TRBJ1-1, reads EPEVTQTPSHQVTQMGQEVILRCVPISNHLYFYWYRQILGQKVEFLVSFYNNEISEKSEIFDDQFSVERPDGSNFTLKIRSTKLEDSAMYFCASLRGQVNTEAFFGQGTRLTVV.

This chain connects TRBV4-3 to TRBJ2-1, with 9 bases lining up with TRBD1. V was clipped by 3 bases and J by 6 bases; unmatched bases: 9. Germline CDR1 is LGHNA and CDR2 is YSLEER. The CDR3 runs 16 residues. The CDR3 region has the DNA TGCGCCAGCAGCCAGGTACCGGGACAGGGTTTCAATGAGCAGTTCTTC. It codes for CASSQVPGQGFNEQFF.

The chain carries TRBV7-2 and TRBJ1-2; 7 positions agree with TRBD1. Losses at the gene ends were 1 base for V and 7 bases for J; bases not matched to a gene: 0. Germline assignment: CDR1 SGHTA and CDR2 FQGNSA. The CDR3 has 12 residues. CDR3 sequence: CASSLDRGGYTF. In nucleotides, the CDR3 is TGTGCCAGCAGCTTAGACAGGGGTGGCTACACCTTC.

This chain joins TRBV7-3 and TRBJ1-1; 7 bases line up with TRBD1. Germline CDR1 SGHTA, CDR2 FQGTGA. The CDR3 covers 13 residues. V was clipped by 6 bases and J by 6 bases; unmatched bases: 7. The CDR3: CASSPDREAEAFF. As DNA, the CDR3 is TGTGCCAGCAGTCCAGACAGGGAGGCTGAAGCTTTCTTT.

The genes are TRBV19 and TRBJ2-2, with D tentatively TRBD1 (6 bases). Trimming pared 7 bases from V and 7 bases from J, leaving 13 bases between. From germline, CDR1 is LNHDA and CDR2 SQIVND (reference sequence). The length of the CDR3 is 13 residues. The CDR3 region has the DNA TGTGCCAGTAACCCCACAGGGTACGGGGAGCTGTTTTTT. This translates into CASNPTGYGELFF.

The V and J genes are TRBV29-1 and TRBJ2-7, with D possibly being TRBD2 (7 bases). The germline V and J ends were trimmed by 7 bases and 5 bases, with 18 bases remaining between them. There are 13 residues in the CDR3. Germline CDR1 and CDR2: SQVTM and ANQGSEA. CDR3 loop: CSGGGGPLDEQYF. For the CDR3, the DNA is TGCAGCGGAGGGGGGGGTCCACTTGACGAGCAGTACTTC.

The chain combines TRBV14 with TRBJ1-1; no definite D call. The germline gives CDR1 SGHDN, CDR2 FVKESK. Trimming pared 4 bases from V and 3 bases from J, leaving 9 bases between. The CDR3 runs 13 residues. The CDR3, as DNA: TGTGCCAGCAGCCGAGCCACGTACACTGAAGCTTTCTTT. Protein sequence: CASSRATYTEAFF.